The 28 T cell receptor beta chains in this list originate from one sample, sequenced in a study of graft-versus-host responses after intestinal transplantation. Using immunoSEQ multiplex PCR, the repertoire was profiled, and TCRdb retains in-frame clones only, with some absent. The table includes over 80,000 clones, 85% to 95% detected once. Antigens of these TCRs are unknown. The sequencing here drew on unstimulated CD8+ T cells sorted from spleen or lymph node cells, taken before transplant. The receptors were sampled from a human donor who was the organ donor for an intestinal transplant.

The chain combines TRBV4-3 with TRBJ2-7, with 7 positions matching TRBD1. Germline assignment: CDR1 LGHNA and CDR2 YSLEER. Trimming removed 4 bases from V and 2 bases from J; junction bases left unmatched: 11. The CDR3 is 16 amino acids. In nucleotides, the CDR3 is TGCGCCAGCAGCCCCAACGGACAGGCCGGCACCTACGAGCAGTACTTC. Protein sequence: CASSPNGQAGTYEQYF.

J is TRBJ1-4 and V is TRBV30; TRBD1 agrees at 8 bases. This CDR3 comprises 14 residues. V lost 1 base, J lost 8 bases, and 6 bases stayed unmatched. Germline CDR1 is GTSNPN and CDR2 is SVGIG (reference sequence). DNA of the CDR3: TGTGCCTGGAGTGACCAGGGGGCGGAAGAAAAACTGTTTTTT. It is translated as CAWSDQGAEEKLFF.

V is TRBV7-2 and J is TRBJ2-7; D remains unclear. The germline CDR1 and CDR2 sequences are SGHTA and FQGNSA. The V end lost 3 bases, the J end lost 3 bases, and 6 bases lay between the germline ends. The CDR3 has 12 amino acids. The CDR3 sequence is CASSFPGYEQYF. The CDR3 nucleotides read TGTGCCAGCAGCTTCCCCGGCTACGAGCAGTACTTC.

This sequence joins TRBV5-8 and TRBJ2-3; 15 nucleotides line up with TRBD2. V was clipped by 0 bases and J by 8 bases; unmatched bases: 10. The CDR3 covers 18 residues. The germline gives CDR1 SGHTS, CDR2 YDEGEE. CDR3 DNA sequence: TGTGCCAGCAGCTTGGCGCGTGGACTAGCGGGGGGGCTGTTTACGCAGTATTTT. Protein product: CASSLARGLAGGLFTQYF.

This clone was counted only a few times. The chain is built from TRBV4-3 and TRBJ1-4, with a tentative D call TRBD1 (5 bases). The CDR3 totals 16 residues. Germline assignment: CDR1 LGHNA and CDR2 YSLEER. Trimming took 3 bases from V and 4 from J, leaving 15 bases between them. The CDR3 DNA sequence: TGCGCCAGCAGCCACAAAAGGGCACAGGTTAATGAAAAACTGTTTTTT. This encodes CASSHKRAQVNEKLFF.

This clone was counted a single time. This chain joins TRBV9 and TRBJ1-2; 7 positions agree with TRBD1. Germline trimming cut 3 bases from V and 4 bases from J; bases unmatched to any gene: 3. This CDR3 spans 13 amino acids. The germline CDR1 and CDR2 sequences are SGDLS and YYNGEE. CDR3 nucleotides: TGTGCCAGCAGCGGCCGGGACAGCTATGGCTACACCTTC. Translated: CASSGRDSYGYTF.

This clone showed up just once. This chain joins TRBV19 and TRBJ2-7, with 9 bases lining up with TRBD1. The CDR3 extends over 14 amino acids. From germline, CDR1 is LNHDA and CDR2 SQIVND (reference sequence). The trim removed 7 bases at V and 4 bases at J, leaving 8 bases unmatched. The CDR3, as DNA: TGTGCCAGTACATCAACAGGGGGCGATTACGAGCAGTACTTC. It yields the protein CASTSTGGDYEQYF.

This chain uses TRBV10-3 with TRBJ2-7, with 10 positions matching TRBD2. Looked up from germline, CDR1 is ENHRY and CDR2 is SYGVKD. The trim removed 2 bases at V and 2 bases at J, leaving 3 bases unmatched. The CDR3 extends over 15 amino acids. The CDR3 DNA follows: TGTGCCATCAGTGAGGGTACTAGCGGGACCTACGAGCAGTACTTC. It is translated as CAISEGTSGTYEQYF.

The V call is TRBV13, the J call TRBJ2-3, with 7 bases lining up with TRBD2. Germline loops: CDR1 PRHDT, CDR2 FYEKMQ (reference sequence). This CDR3 has 17 residues. The trim removed 5 bases at V and 0 bases at J, leaving 11 bases unmatched. For the CDR3, the DNA is TGTGCCAGCAGCCAGGGCCCGGCGGGGGTAAGCACAGATACGCAGTATTTT. This translates into CASSQGPAGVSTDTQYF.

J is TRBJ1-1 and V is TRBV11-1; no firm D call. The CDR3 consists of 13 residues. Germline V CDR1 and CDR2: SGHAT, FQDESV (reference sequence). V was shortened by 1 base and J by 1 base, with 4 bases between the two germline ends. CDR3 in amino acids: CASSLGQNTEAFF. CDR3 DNA sequence: TGTGCCAGCAGCTTAGGACAGAACACTGAAGCTTTCTTT.

In this sample, this clone turned up once. The junction departs from the called germline gene at one end, perhaps through a read error. The V call is TRBV7-7, the J call TRBJ2-1, with 9 bases identical to TRBD2. Per the germline V gene, CDR1 is SSHAT and CDR2 is FNYEAQ (reference sequence). This CDR3 is 13 amino acids long. CDR3 protein: CASSVSGGNEQFF. CDR3 DNA: TGTGCTAGCAGCGTTAGCGGGGGAAATGAGCAGTTCTTC.

This chain connects TRBV9 to TRBJ1-1; no firm D call. Germline V gene data show CDR1 as SGDLS and CDR2 as YYNGEE. The CDR3 runs to 13 residues. V lost 1 base and J lost 2, with 6 bases in between. CDR3: CASSVRVNTEAFF. The CDR3 DNA is TGTGCCAGCAGCGTAAGAGTAAACACTGAAGCTTTCTTT.

The chain couples TRBV27 to TRBJ1-1; TRBD1 might be the D (5 bases). The CDR3 runs 14 residues. V dropped 1 base and J dropped 5 bases, with 11 bases sitting between them. The germline V gene has CDR1 MNHEY and CDR2 SMNVEV (reference sequence). CDR3 in amino acids: CASSLWGGGTEAFF. CDR3 coding DNA: TGTGCCAGCAGTTTATGGGGGGGAGGGACTGAAGCTTTCTTT.

The rearrangement joins TRBV7-9 to TRBJ1-6; tentative D call: TRBD1 (5 bases). This CDR3 spans 17 amino acids. Between the trimmed V and J ends, which lost 1 base and 0 bases, there was a span of 10 bases. Germline CDR1 reads SEHNR; CDR2 reads FQNEAQ (reference sequence). CDR3: CASSLGGGSSYNSPLHF. For the CDR3, the DNA is TGTGCCAGCAGCTTAGGGGGGGGGAGCTCCTATAATTCACCCCTCCACTTT.

The V call is TRBV7-6, the J call TRBJ2-5; 10 bases are shared with TRBD2. Germline loops: CDR1 SGHVS, CDR2 FNYEAQ. CDR3 size: 13 residues. Trimming removed 6 bases from V and 2 bases from J; junction bases left unmatched: 0. The CDR3 protein is CASRTSGQETQYF. The CDR3 DNA reads TGTGCCAGCAGGACTAGCGGGCAAGAGACCCAGTACTTC.

This chain joins TRBV19 and TRBJ1-2, with 9 bases aligning to TRBD1. J gave up 5 bases and V 10 bases, and 8 bases lay outside the gene matches. This CDR3 spans 13 amino acids. From germline, CDR1 is LNHDA and CDR2 SQIVND (reference sequence). As DNA, the CDR3 is TGTGCCACCGCCGGACAGGGGAGATATGGCTACACCTTC. Translation: CATAGQGRYGYTF.

This chain joins TRBV2 and TRBJ2-3; maybe TRBD1 (6 bases). Germline values: CDR1 SNHLY, CDR2 FYNNEI. The CDR3 loop spans 12 amino acids. V was trimmed by 6 bases and J by 5 bases, leaving 9 bases between them. CDR3 in amino acids: CASRGARDTQYF. The DNA of the CDR3 is TGTGCCAGCAGGGGGGCTCGAGATACGCAGTATTTT.

The chain uses TRBV2 and TRBJ2-1; 8 positions agree with TRBD2. This CDR3 contains 16 residues. With V trimmed by 4 bases and J by 3 bases, 8 bases remained unmatched. CDR1 and CDR2 (germline): SNHLY, FYNNEI. The CDR3 bases are TGTGCCAGCAGTGGCGGGCAGCGGGGGATCTACAATGAGCAGTTCTTC. It is translated as CASSGGQRGIYNEQFF.

V usage is TRBV7-3 and J usage is TRBJ2-1, with D perhaps matching TRBD2 (6 bases). The V end lost 4 bases, the J end lost 13 bases, and 17 bases lay between the germline ends. The length of the CDR3 is 13 residues. CDR1 SGHTA and CDR2 FQGTGA come from the germline V gene. CDR3 nucleotide sequence: TGTGCCAGCAGCTCTGCGGGCGGGGCCGATCAGTTCTTC. It translates to CASSSAGGADQFF.

V usage is TRBV6-5 and J usage is TRBJ2-3; TRBD2 might be the D (6 bases). The CDR3 has 15 residues. Germline V gene lookup returns CDR1 MNHEY and CDR2 SVGAGI. Trimming removed 6 bases at V and 0 bases at J, with 13 bases between. Here the CDR3 reads CASSLRLGSTDTQYF. In nucleotides, the CDR3 is TGTGCCAGCAGCCTAAGACTAGGCAGCACAGATACGCAGTATTTT.

This chain links TRBV5-8 with TRBJ2-7, with D possibly matching TRBD2 (6 bases). The CDR3 is 14 amino acids. Looked up from germline, CDR1 is SGHTS and CDR2 is YDEGEE. Trimming removed 0 bases from V and 5 bases from J, with 12 bases in between. CDR3 region: CASSLGRGLDEQYF. As DNA, the CDR3 is TGTGCCAGCAGCTTGGGGCGGGGTCTGGACGAGCAGTACTTC.

The chain employs TRBV15 and TRBJ2-5; no firm D call. The DNA end favors TRBJ2-7, so the J call may be wrong. There are 12 residues in the CDR3. CDR1 is LNHNV, CDR2 YYDKDF, per germline (reference sequence). CDR3 coding DNA: TGTGCCACCGGTGAAGTTCTCTACGAGCAGTACTTC. Translation: CATGEVLYEQYF.

This sequence joins TRBV7-8 and TRBJ2-5; D is perhaps TRBD1 (6 bases). Matching the DNA end better, TRBJ2-7 makes the J call doubtful. Germline V gene data show CDR1 as SGHVS and CDR2 as FQNEAQ. The CDR3 consists of 12 residues. The CDR3 region is CASSYTGYEQYF. CDR3 DNA: TGTGCCAGCAGCTACACAGGGTACGAGCAGTACTTC.

This chain connects TRBV5-6 to TRBJ2-3; the D gene is possibly TRBD1 (6 bases). Trimming took 4 bases from V and 4 from J, leaving 13 bases between them. The CDR3 sequence is 14 residues long. CDR1 and CDR2 from the germline V gene are SGHDT and YYEEEE. The CDR3 sequence: CASSRPGTSDTQYF. DNA of the CDR3: TGTGCCAGCAGCCGGCCCGGGACATCAGATACGCAGTATTTT.

This clone was recorded a few times. The chain recombines TRBV6-6 with TRBJ1-4; the D gene is possibly TRBD1 (5 bases). Germline CDR1 and CDR2: MNHNY and SVGAGI (reference sequence). The CDR3 runs to 16 residues. V was cut by 5 bases and J by 5 bases, with 18 bases left in between. The CDR3 region is CASSLLSGTINEKLFF. CDR3 nucleotides: TGTGCCAGCAGTCTCCTCTCCGGGACTATAAATGAAAAACTGTTTTTT.

V and J are TRBV4-3 and TRBJ2-7, with 10 bases matching TRBD1. Germline CDR1 reads LGHNA; CDR2 reads YSLEER. The V and J ends lost 0 bases and 4 bases, in that order; junction bases with no gene match: 6. The CDR3 totals 16 residues. CDR3 sequence (DNA): TGCGCCAGCAGCCAAGATACGGGACAGGGGATTTACGAGCAGTACTTC. This gives the protein CASSQDTGQGIYEQYF.

This clone was recorded a few times. This CDR3 is also generated by other DNA sequences in the sample. The V gene is TRBV19, the J gene TRBJ1-1, with D possibly TRBD1 on 6 matching bases. The V gene's germline CDR1 is LNHDA and CDR2 SQIVND (reference sequence). This CDR3 contains 14 residues. Trimming stripped 3 bases from V and 0 bases from J, with 8 bases between. The CDR3 sequence: CASSMGGLNTEAFF. The DNA for the CDR3 is TGTGCCAGTAGTATGGGGGGGCTGAACACTGAAGCTTTCTTT.

This clone showed up just once. The J gene is TRBJ2-5, the V gene TRBV13, with D possibly being TRBD2 (5 bases). The V gene lost 5 bases and the J gene lost 1 base, with 14 bases spanning the gap. Germline V gene sequence: CDR1 PRHDT, CDR2 FYEKMQ (reference sequence). The CDR3 covers 15 residues. CDR3 residues: CASSARGTIQETQYF. CDR3 DNA sequence: TGTGCCAGCAGCGCTCGGGGTACCATCCAAGAGACCCAGTACTTC.